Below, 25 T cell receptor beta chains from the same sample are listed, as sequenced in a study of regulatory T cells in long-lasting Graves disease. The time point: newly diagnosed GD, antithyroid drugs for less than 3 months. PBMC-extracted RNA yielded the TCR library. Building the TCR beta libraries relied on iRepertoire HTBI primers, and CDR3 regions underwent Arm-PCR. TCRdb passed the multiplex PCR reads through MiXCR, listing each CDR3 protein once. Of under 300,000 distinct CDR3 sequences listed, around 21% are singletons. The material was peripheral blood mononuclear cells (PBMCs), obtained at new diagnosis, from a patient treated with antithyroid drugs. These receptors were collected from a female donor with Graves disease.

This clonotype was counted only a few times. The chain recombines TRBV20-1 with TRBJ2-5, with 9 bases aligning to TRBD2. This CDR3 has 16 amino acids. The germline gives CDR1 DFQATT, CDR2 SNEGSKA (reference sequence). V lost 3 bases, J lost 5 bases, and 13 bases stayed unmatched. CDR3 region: CSASPRMTSGGETQYF. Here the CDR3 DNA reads TGCAGTGCTAGCCCCCGCATGACTAGCGGCGGGGAGACCCAGTACTTC.

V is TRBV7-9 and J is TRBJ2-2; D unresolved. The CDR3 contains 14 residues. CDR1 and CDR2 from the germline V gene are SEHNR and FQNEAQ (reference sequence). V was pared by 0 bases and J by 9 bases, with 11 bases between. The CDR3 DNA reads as TGTGCCAGCAGCTTAGCGTTGAGTGTCCGGGAGCTGTTTTTT. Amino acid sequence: CASSLALSVRELFF.

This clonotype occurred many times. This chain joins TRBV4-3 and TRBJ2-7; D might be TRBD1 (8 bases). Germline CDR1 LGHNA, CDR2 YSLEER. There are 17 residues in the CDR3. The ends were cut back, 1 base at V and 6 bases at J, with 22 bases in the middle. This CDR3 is CASSQAGTGLGSSEQYF. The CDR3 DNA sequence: TGCGCCAGCAGCCAAGCCGGGACAGGACTAGGATCTTCCGAGCAGTACTTC.

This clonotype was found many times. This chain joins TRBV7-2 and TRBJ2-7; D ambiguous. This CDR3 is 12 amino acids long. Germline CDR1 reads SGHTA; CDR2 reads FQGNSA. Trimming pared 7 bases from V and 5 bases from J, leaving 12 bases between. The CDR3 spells CASKIGVDEQYF. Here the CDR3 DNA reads TGTGCCAGCAAAATAGGAGTGGACGAGCAGTACTTC.

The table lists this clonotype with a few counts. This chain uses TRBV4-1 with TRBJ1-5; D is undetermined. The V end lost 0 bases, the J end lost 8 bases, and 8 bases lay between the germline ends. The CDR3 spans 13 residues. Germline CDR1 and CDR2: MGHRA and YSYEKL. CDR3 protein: CASSQDQVKPQHF. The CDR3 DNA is TGCGCCAGCAGCCAAGATCAGGTCAAGCCCCAGCATTTT.

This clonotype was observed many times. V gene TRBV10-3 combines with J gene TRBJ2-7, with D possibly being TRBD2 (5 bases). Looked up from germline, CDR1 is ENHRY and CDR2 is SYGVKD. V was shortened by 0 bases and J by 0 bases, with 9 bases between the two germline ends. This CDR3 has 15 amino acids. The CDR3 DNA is TGTGCCATCAGTGAGTCAGGTAGCGCCTCCTACGAGCAGTACTTC. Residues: CAISESGSASYEQYF.

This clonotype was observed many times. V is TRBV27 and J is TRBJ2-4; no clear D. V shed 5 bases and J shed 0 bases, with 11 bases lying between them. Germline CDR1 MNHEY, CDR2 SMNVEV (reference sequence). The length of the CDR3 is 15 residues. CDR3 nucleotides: TGTGCCAGCAGTCCGGCCGGAGTAGCCAAAAACATTCAGTACTTC. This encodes CASSPAGVAKNIQYF.

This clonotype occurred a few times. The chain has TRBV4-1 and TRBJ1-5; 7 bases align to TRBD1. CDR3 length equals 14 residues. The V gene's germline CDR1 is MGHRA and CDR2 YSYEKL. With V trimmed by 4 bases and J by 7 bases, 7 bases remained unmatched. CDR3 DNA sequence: TGCGCCAGCAGCCCAGACAGGGTAGGGCAGCCCCAGCATTTT. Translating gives CASSPDRVGQPQHF.

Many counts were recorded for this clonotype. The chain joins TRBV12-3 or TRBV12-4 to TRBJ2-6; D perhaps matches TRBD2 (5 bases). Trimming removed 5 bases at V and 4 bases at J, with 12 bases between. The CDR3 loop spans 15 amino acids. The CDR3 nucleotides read TGTGCCAGCAGTCGAGGGTTTTCCGGGGCCAACGTCCTGACTTTC. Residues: CASSRGFSGANVLTF.

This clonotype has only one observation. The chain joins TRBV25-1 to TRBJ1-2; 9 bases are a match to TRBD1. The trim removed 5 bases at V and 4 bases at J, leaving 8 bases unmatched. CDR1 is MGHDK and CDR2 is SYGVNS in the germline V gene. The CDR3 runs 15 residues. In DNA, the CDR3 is TGTGCCAGCAGTCCGCCGGGACAGGGTGCCTATGGCTACACCTTC. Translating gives CASSPPGQGAYGYTF.

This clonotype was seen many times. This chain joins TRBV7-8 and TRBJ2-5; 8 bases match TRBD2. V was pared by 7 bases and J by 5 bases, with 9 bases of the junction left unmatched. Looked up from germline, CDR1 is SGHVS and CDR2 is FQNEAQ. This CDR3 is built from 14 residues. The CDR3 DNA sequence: TGTGCCAGCATCATTAGCGGGGTTCGGGAGACCCAGTACTTC. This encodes CASIISGVRETQYF.

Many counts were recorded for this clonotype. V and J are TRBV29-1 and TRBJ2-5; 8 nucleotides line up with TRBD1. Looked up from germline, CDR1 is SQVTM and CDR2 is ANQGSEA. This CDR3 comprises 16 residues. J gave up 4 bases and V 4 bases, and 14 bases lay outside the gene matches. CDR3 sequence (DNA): TGCAGCGTTGTATCCCCAGGGGGCGAGGGTTTAGAGACCCAGTACTTC. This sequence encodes CSVVSPGGEGLETQYF.

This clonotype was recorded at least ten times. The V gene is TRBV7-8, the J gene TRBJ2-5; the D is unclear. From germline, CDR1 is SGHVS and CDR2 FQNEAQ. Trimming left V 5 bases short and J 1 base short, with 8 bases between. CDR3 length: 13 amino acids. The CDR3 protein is CASSPHAQETQYF. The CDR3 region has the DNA TGTGCCAGCAGCCCCCACGCCCAAGAGACCCAGTACTTC. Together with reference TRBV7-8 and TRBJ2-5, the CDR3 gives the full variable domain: GAGVSQSPRYKVAKRGQDVALRCDPISGHVSLFWYQQALGQGPEFLTYFQNEAQLDKSGLPSDRFFAERPEGSVSTLKIQRTQQEDSAVYLCASSPHAQETQYFGPGTRLLVL.

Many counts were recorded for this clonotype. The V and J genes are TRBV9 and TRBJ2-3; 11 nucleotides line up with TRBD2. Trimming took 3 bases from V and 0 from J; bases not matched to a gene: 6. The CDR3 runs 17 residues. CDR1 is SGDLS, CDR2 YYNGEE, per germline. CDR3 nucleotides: TGTGCCAGCAGCGGACTAGCGGGGTTATCTAGCACAGATACGCAGTATTTT. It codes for CASSGLAGLSSTDTQYF. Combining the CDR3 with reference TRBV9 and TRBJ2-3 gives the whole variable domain DSGVTQTPKHLITATGQRVTLRCSPRSGDLSVYWYQQSLDQGLQFLIQYYNGEERAKGNILERFSAQQFPDLHSELNLSSLELGDSALYFCASSGLAGLSSTDTQYFGPGTRLTVL.

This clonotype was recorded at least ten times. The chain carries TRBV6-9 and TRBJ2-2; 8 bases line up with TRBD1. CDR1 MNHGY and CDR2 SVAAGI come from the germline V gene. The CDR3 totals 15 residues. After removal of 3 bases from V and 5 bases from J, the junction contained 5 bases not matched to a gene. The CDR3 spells CASSYLTGVTGELFF. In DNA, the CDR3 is TGTGCCAGCAGTTACTTGACAGGGGTGACCGGGGAGCTGTTTTTT.

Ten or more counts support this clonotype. The CDR3: CASRDGTWVNEQFF. CDR3 DNA: TGTGCCAGCAGAGATGGGACTTGGGTAAATGAGCAGTTCTTC. The chain links TRBV6-2 or TRBV6-3 to TRBJ2-1, with D possibly TRBD2 on 6 matching bases. The V end lost 6 bases, the J end lost 7 bases, and 16 bases lay between the germline ends. This CDR3 spans 14 amino acids. The germline V gene has CDR1 MNHEY and CDR2 SVGEGT.

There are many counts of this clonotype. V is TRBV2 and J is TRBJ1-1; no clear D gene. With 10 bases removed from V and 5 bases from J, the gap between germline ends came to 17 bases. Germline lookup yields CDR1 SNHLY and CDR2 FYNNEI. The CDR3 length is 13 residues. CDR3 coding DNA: TGTGCCACCTCACTACGGGAGGGAACTGAAGCTTTCTTT. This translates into CATSLREGTEAFF.

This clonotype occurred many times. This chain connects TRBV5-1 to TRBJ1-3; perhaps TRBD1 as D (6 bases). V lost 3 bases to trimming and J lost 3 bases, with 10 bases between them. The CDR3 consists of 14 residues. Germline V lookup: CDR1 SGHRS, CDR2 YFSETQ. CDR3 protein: CASSSTGFGNTIYF. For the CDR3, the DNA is TGCGCCAGCAGCTCTACAGGGTTTGGAAACACCATATATTTT.

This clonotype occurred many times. CDR3 residues: CAISDPPAPTDTQYF. The CDR3 nucleotides are TGTGCCATCAGTGATCCCCCAGCACCCACAGATACGCAGTATTTT. This chain joins TRBV10-3 and TRBJ2-3; D gene uncertain. V was pared by 3 bases and J by 2 bases, with 12 bases between. The CDR3 has 15 amino acids. Germline V gives CDR1 ENHRY, CDR2 SYGVKD.

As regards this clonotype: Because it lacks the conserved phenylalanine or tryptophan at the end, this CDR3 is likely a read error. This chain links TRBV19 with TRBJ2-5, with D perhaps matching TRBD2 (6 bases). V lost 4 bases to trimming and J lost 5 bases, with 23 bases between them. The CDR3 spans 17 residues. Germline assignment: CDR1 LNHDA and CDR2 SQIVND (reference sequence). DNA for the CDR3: TGTGCCAGTAGTAAGACTTTATTGCTGGGGGGAGTGGAGACCCAGTACTCC. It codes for CASSKTLLLGGVETQYS.

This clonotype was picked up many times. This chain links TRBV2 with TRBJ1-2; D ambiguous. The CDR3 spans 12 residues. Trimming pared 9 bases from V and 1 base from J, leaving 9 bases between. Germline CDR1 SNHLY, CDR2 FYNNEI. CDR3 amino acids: CARQTYNYGYTF. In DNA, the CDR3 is TGTGCCAGACAGACTTATAACTATGGCTACACCTTC.

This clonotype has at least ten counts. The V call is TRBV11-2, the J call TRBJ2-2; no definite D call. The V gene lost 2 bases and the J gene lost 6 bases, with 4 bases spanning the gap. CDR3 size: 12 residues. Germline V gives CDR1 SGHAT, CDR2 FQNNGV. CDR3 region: CASSLPAGELFF. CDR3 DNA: TGTGCCAGCAGCTTACCGGCCGGGGAGCTGTTTTTT.

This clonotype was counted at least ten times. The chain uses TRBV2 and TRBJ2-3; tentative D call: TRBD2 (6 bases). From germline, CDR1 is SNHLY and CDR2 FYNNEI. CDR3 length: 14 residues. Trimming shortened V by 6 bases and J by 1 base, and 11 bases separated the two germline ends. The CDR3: CASRKGGGTDTQYF. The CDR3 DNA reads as TGTGCCAGCAGGAAGGGCGGGGGCACAGATACGCAGTATTTT.

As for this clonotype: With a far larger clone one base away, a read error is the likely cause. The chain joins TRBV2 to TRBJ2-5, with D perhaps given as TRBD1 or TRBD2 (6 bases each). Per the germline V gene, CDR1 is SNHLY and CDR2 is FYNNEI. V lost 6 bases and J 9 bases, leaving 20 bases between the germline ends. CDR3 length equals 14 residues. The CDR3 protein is CASRLYRDGEAQYF. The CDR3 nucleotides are TGTGCCAGCAGGCTATACAGGGATGGGGAGGCCCAGTACTTC.

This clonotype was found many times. CDR3: CSARGGRGSYEQYF. Here the CDR3 DNA reads TGCAGTGCTAGAGGGGGTAGGGGGTCCTACGAGCAGTACTTC. The chain has TRBV20-1 and TRBJ2-7; weak D call: TRBD1 (6 bases). The CDR3 is 14 residues long. V shed 1 base and J shed 1 base, with 11 bases lying between them. Germline loops: CDR1 DFQATT, CDR2 SNEGSKA (reference sequence).